A selection of T cell receptor beta chains follows, all from one sample in a study of blood T cell repertoires in COVID-19. The repertoire was sequenced with immunoSEQ multiplex PCR; TCRdb's copy has only in-frame clones and lacks some. The sample lists roughly 300,000 clones; more than 75% were seen once. Sequences were obtained from PBMCs or T cells enriched from blood (not recorded which). These receptors were taken from a young woman who had recovered from COVID-19. The CDR3 runs from the conserved cysteine through the conserved F or W. The order of the fields is clone size, D gene, V gene, J gene, CDR3 length, CDR3 DNA, CDR3 protein. A D gene is named only where the DNA matches it firmly. Size is omitted from some rows. Given values are once, few, many or a class for expanded clones.

>once|-|TRBV2|TRBJ2-1|15
TGTGCCAGCAGTCCGCGACAGAGTCGAAATGCGGAGCAGTTCTTC
CASSPRQSRNAEQFF
>-|TRBD1|TRBV6-5|TRBJ1-5|14
TGTGCCAGCAGCCCGGGACAGGCAAATCAGCCCCAGCATTTT
CASSPGQANQPQHF
>-|TRBD1|TRBV7-9|TRBJ1-2|14
TGTGCCAGCAGCGGGACAGAAGCTAACTATGGCTACACCTTC
CASSGTEANYGYTF
>-|-|TRBV7-9|TRBJ1-2|17
TGTGCCAGCAGCTTAGACAGGACGGCCCTCCTCAACTATGGCTACACCTTC
CASSLDRTALLNYGYTF
>few|-|TRBV7-9|TRBJ2-5|14
TGTGCCAGCAGCTTCGAGCGGTTCCAAGAGACCCAGTACTTC
CASSFERFQETQYF
>-|-|TRBV15|TRBJ1-6|12
TGTGCCACCAGTCTGAGAAATTCACCCCTCCACTTT
CATSLRNSPLHF
>once|TRBD1|TRBV4-2|TRBJ1-1|15
TGTGCCAGCAGCCAAGATGAAGCAGGGGGCACTGAAGCTTTCTTT
CASSQDEAGGTEAFF
>few|TRBD2|TRBV5-1|TRBJ2-1|15
TGCGCCAGCAGCCTACGACTAGCGGGGCTCAATGAGCAGTTCTTC
CASSLRLAGLNEQFF
>-|TRBD1|TRBV10-3|TRBJ2-2|13
TGTGCCATCAGGGGACAGGCCGGTGGGGAGCTGTTTTTT
CAIRGQAGGELFF
>-|TRBD2|TRBV7-9|TRBJ2-5|14
TGTGCCAGCAGCTTCTCCGGGAGGGTGGAGACCCAGTACTTC
CASSFSGRVETQYF
>-|-|TRBV7-3|TRBJ1-6|13
TGTGCCAGCAGCTCGTCACATCGATCACCCCTCCACTTT
CASSSSHRSPLHF
>-|-|TRBV25-1|TRBJ1-3|13
TGTGCCAGCAGCACAGAAACTGGAAACACCATATATTTT
CASSTETGNTIYF
>-|-|TRBV6-1|TRBJ1-6|18
TGTGCCAGCAGTGAAGCCCAGTATTCCAGGATCTATAATTCACCCCTCCACTTT
CASSEAQYSRIYNSPLHF
>-|-|TRBV3-1/TRBV3-2|TRBJ1-1|13
TGTGCCAGCAGTTATTTGGACTTCACTGAAGCTTTCTTT
CASSYLDFTEAFF
>-|-|TRBV14|TRBJ2-5|12
TGTGCCAGCAGCCTAAATCAAGAGACCCAGTACTTC
CASSLNQETQYF
>few|TRBD1|TRBV9|TRBJ1-2|13
TGTGCCAGCAGCGGGGACAGGGGGAATGGCTACACCTTC
CASSGDRGNGYTF
>-|-|TRBV9|TRBJ2-7|15
TGTGCCAGCAGCGTAGCGGCGGGACCATCCTACGAGCAGTACTTC
CASSVAAGPSYEQYF
>-|-|TRBV10-3|TRBJ1-2|15
TGTGCCACCTGGGCCGGGACAATTAGTAACTATGGCTACACCTTC
CATWAGTISNYGYTF
>few|-|TRBV2|TRBJ2-7|12
TGTGCCAGCAGGGGTCCGGGCTACGAGCAGTACTTC
CASRGPGYEQYF
>-|TRBD2|TRBV27|TRBJ2-7|12
TGTGCCAGCGCGAGCGGGAGCTACGAGCAGTACTTC
CASASGSYEQYF
>-|-|TRBV9|TRBJ2-1|15
TGTGCCAGCAGCGTAGCTCCGGGGAGCGGCAATGAGCAGTTCTTC
CASSVAPGSGNEQFF
>once|-|TRBV5-1|TRBJ2-7|13
TGCGCCAGCAGCTTAGATTCGGGGAACGAGCAGTACTTC
CASSLDSGNEQYF
>-|-|TRBV28|TRBJ1-2|13
TGTGCCGTCATAAATACCGAAGCCTATGGCTACACCTTC
CAVINTEAYGYTF
>-|TRBD2|TRBV3-1/TRBV3-2|TRBJ2-5|15
TGTGCCAGCAGCCAAGACTCTGGGACTATGGAGACCCAGTACTTC
CASSQDSGTMETQYF
>-|TRBD2|TRBV6-6|TRBJ2-7|15
TGTGCCAGCACCAAGCGGGAGGACCCCTCCTACGAGCAGTACTTC
CASTKREDPSYEQYF
>-|-|TRBV10-2|TRBJ1-2|14
TGCGCCAGCAGTGAGGATAGGCAGGTCTATGGCTACACCTTC
CASSEDRQVYGYTF
>-|TRBD1|TRBV18|TRBJ1-1|13
TGTGCCAGCTCACCGGGACAGGATGAGGAAGCTTTCTTT
CASSPGQDEEAFF
>-|TRBD1|TRBV4-1|TRBJ2-7|14
TGCGCCAGCAGCCCGGGACAGGCCCTATTAGAGCAGTACTTC
CASSPGQALLEQYF
>-|-|TRBV5-4|TRBJ1-4|15
TGTGCCAGCAGCTTGGCGGGGAGCGCTAATGAAAAACTGTTTTTT
CASSLAGSANEKLFF
>once|-|TRBV6-5|TRBJ2-5|13
TGTGCCATTCGATCAGGGGTAAGGGAGACCCAGTACTTC
CAIRSGVRETQYF
>-|-|TRBV7-9|TRBJ2-1|12
TGTGCCAGCACCAAGACAGTCAATGAGCAGTTCTTC
CASTKTVNEQFF
>-|-|TRBV5-6|TRBJ2-7|14
TGTGCCAGCAGTTTCCAGGGTGCTTCCTACGAGCAGTACTTC
CASSFQGASYEQYF
>once|-|TRBV4-2|TRBJ2-7|14
TGTGCCAGCAGCCAAGAGGACAATTCCTACGAGCAGTACTTC
CASSQEDNSYEQYF
>-|TRBD1|TRBV2|TRBJ1-5|16
TGTGCCAGCAGAGCCCCGGGACAGTTGGTCGGCCAGCCCCAGCATTTT
CASRAPGQLVGQPQHF
>-|-|TRBV30|TRBJ1-5|12
TGTGCCTGGAGCCGGGGGGGCGGGCCCCAGCATTTT
CAWSRGGGPQHF
>-|TRBD1|TRBV27|TRBJ1-2|16
TGTGCCAGCAGTTTAATTAACAGGGGGGACCCCTATGGCTACACCTTC
CASSLINRGDPYGYTF
>-|-|TRBV12-2|TRBJ1-5|15
TGTGCAAGTCGCTCGCCCGACAGGCACAATCAGCCCCAGCATTTT
CASRSPDRHNQPQHF